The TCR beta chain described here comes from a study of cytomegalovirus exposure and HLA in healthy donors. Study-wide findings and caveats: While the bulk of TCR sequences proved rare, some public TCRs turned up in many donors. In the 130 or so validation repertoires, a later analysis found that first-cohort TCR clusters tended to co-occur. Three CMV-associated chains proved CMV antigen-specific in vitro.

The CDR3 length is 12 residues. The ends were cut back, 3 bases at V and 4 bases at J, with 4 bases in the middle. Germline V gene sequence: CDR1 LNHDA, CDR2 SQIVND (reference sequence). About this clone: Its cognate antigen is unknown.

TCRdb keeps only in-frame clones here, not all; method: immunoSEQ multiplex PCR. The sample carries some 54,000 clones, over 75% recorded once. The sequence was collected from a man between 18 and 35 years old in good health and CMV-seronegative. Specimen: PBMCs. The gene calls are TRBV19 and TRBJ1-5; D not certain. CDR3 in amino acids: CASSIPNQPQHF. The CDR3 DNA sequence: TGTGCCAGTAGTATTCCAAATCAGCCCCAGCATTTT.